The clone carrying this T cell receptor beta chain has only a few counts. The target antigen is unknown. The data originate from a study of human T cells and chemical hapten exposure. Study-wide background: Per-sample TCR yield variation was attributed mainly to small pooled library volume differences. The study's findings and limits: Unchanged with DPC sensitization were TCRs above 1 in 1000 frequency.

Library preparation tagged each individual cDNA molecule with a unique molecular identifier. TCRdb used MiXCR to reprocess the RACE reads, holding one entry per CDR3 protein. The sample holds about 45,000 distinct CDR3 sequences, 4.4% seen once. The time point is: healthy volunteer bleed at 2 weeks. The template was total RNA from unfractionated whole blood. The sequence was obtained from a human donor in good health. Some clones in this sample may be carry-over from other donors' samples. The sequenced sample was whole blood.

As DNA, the CDR3 is TGTGCCATCAGGGAGGAGGGAAATCAGCCCCAGCATTTT. It specifies CAIREEGNQPQHF. V is TRBV10-3 and J is TRBJ1-5; D not certain. The CDR3 loop spans 13 amino acids. Germline V gives CDR1 ENHRY, CDR2 SYGVKD. V was pared by 6 bases and J by 4 bases, with 10 bases between.